This T cell receptor beta chain was recovered during a study of identical twins. Notes on this clonotype: What it binds is not known.

TCRdb re-called the 5' RACE reads through MiXCR, storing one row per CDR3 protein. The sample carries 450,000 or so distinct CDR3 sequences, over 11% recorded once. Study-level findings and limits: Low generation probability was overrepresented in out-of-frame alpha sequences shared by twins.

There were only healthy Caucasians among the donors. Unmatched junction bases numbered 7, after V lost 0 bases and J lost 4 bases. The germline V gene has CDR1 DFQATT and CDR2 SNEGSKA (reference sequence). There are 16 residues in the CDR3. These data were likewise used in another study, on yellow fever vaccine responses in identical twins.

The sequence derives from a woman between 18 and 29 years old in good health. Sequenced sample: CD4+ T cells sorted from blood. This chain connects TRBV20-1 to TRBJ1-4; 8 positions agree with TRBD1. Here the CDR3 DNA reads TGCAGTGCTAGAGATATCCGGACAGGGATTAATGAAAAACTGTTTTTT. Residues: CSARDIRTGINEKLFF.